The 26 T cell receptor beta chains listed next were all sequenced from one sample in a study of blood T cells in healthy people across ages. A second PCR of about 6 to 12 cycles used a sample-barcoded 5' primer and a J-beta primer mix. TCRdb reprocessed the 5' RACE reads via MiXCR and lists one record per CDR3 protein. The top ten hold around 11% of the sample, which has about 1.6 million distinct CDR3 sequences, roughly 32% seen once. Sequencing used blood. The receptors originated from a woman between 25 and 40 years old in good health.

The chain recombines TRBV28 with TRBJ2-5; TRBD2 matches at 13 bases. There are 16 residues in the CDR3. From germline, CDR1 is MDHEN and CDR2 SYDVKM. Trimming removed 6 bases from V and 3 bases from J; junction bases left unmatched: 7. The CDR3 here is CASSFTSGRVEETQYF. CDR3 coding DNA: TGTGCCAGCAGCTTCACTAGCGGGAGGGTTGAAGAGACCCAGTACTTC.

The chain employs TRBV7-9 and TRBJ2-7; 8 positions match TRBD2. This CDR3 comprises 14 residues. From germline, CDR1 is SEHNR and CDR2 FQNEAQ (reference sequence). With V trimmed by 8 bases and J by 6 bases, 12 bases remained unmatched. The DNA for the CDR3 is TGTGCCAGCGACCCCCTGGCGGGAGGATTCGAGCAGTACTTC. It is translated as CASDPLAGGFEQYF. Variable domain in full (rest from reference TRBV7-9 and TRBJ2-7): DTGVSQNPRHKITKRGQNVTFRCDPISEHNRLYWYRQTLGQGPEFLTYFQNEAQLEKSRLLSDRFSAERPKGSFSTLEIQRTEQGDSAMYLCASDPLAGGFEQYFGPGTRLTVT.

This clonotype showed up just a few times. J is TRBJ2-7 and V is TRBV13, with 8 bases fitting TRBD2. The CDR3 extends over 18 amino acids. Germline V lookup: CDR1 PRHDT, CDR2 FYEKMQ (reference sequence). V dropped 5 bases and J dropped 0; count of bases not matched to a gene: 15. CDR3 bases: TGTGCCAGCAGCCCTAGCGGTCGGCGGGAGGCAAGCTCCTACGAGCAGTACTTC. The encoded protein is CASSPSGRREASSYEQYF.

The chain has TRBV18 and TRBJ2-7; TRBD1 or TRBD2 may be the D gene (5 bases each). The tail of the sequence fits TRBJ2-5 better, so the J call may be wrong. Per the germline V gene, CDR1 is KGHSH and CDR2 is LQKENI. CDR3 size: 16 residues. CDR3 nucleotides: TGTGCCAGCTCACCGAGGGGCGCGAGGCCTCAGGAGACCCAGTACTTC. It is translated as CASSPRGARPQETQYF.

The CDR3 loop is CASSGTSGAQETQYF. In DNA form, the CDR3 reads TGTGCCAGCAGCGGGACTAGCGGGGCCCAAGAGACCCAGTACTTC. The gene calls are TRBV9 and TRBJ2-5, with 12 bases lining up with TRBD2. CDR1 is SGDLS, CDR2 YYNGEE, per germline. The CDR3 is 15 residues long. J lost 1 base, V lost 3 bases, and 1 base had no gene match. The complete variable domain, with remaining parts taken from reference TRBV9 and TRBJ2-5, reads DSGVTQTPKHLITATGQRVTLRCSPRSGDLSVYWYQQSLDQGLQFLIQYYNGEERAKGNILERFSAQQFPDLHSELNLSSLELGDSALYFCASSGTSGAQETQYFGPGTRLLVL.

This clonotype turned up a few times. The chain joins TRBV19 to TRBJ2-5; possible D gene TRBD2, 7 bases. The end of the DNA is better explained by TRBJ2-7, so the J call may be wrong. Germline CDR1 and CDR2: LNHDA and SQIVND (reference sequence). This CDR3 has 13 residues. CDR3 amino acids: CASSWTAGAEQYF. The CDR3, as DNA: TGTGCCAGTAGTTGGACCGCGGGGGCCGAGCAGTACTTC.

The J gene is TRBJ2-3, the V gene TRBV12-3 or TRBV12-4, with 10 bases aligning to TRBD2. Unmatched junction bases numbered 11, after V lost 3 bases and J lost 11 bases. The CDR3 extends over 15 amino acids. The CDR3 region has the DNA TGTGCCAGCAGTTTTACCAGCGGGAGGGAGGATGTGCAGTATTTT. This translates into CASSFTSGREDVQYF.

The chain is built from TRBV9 and TRBJ2-1; D is ambiguous. Germline values: CDR1 SGDLS, CDR2 YYNGEE. The V end was cut by 3 bases, the J end by 5 bases, with 9 bases between. The length of the CDR3 is 13 residues. CDR3 protein: CASSGDHNNEQFF. The CDR3 DNA is TGTGCCAGCAGCGGTGATCACAACAATGAGCAGTTCTTC. The whole variable domain, filled in from reference TRBV9 and TRBJ2-1, reads DSGVTQTPKHLITATGQRVTLRCSPRSGDLSVYWYQQSLDQGLQFLIQYYNGEERAKGNILERFSAQQFPDLHSELNLSSLELGDSALYFCASSGDHNNEQFFGPGTRLTVL.

This clonotype has a handful of counts. The V and J genes are TRBV2 and TRBJ2-3; TRBD2 might be the D (6 bases). CDR1 SNHLY and CDR2 FYNNEI come from the germline V gene. This CDR3 has 15 residues. V was pared by 8 bases and J by 3 bases, with 18 bases between. Written as DNA, the CDR3 is TGTGCCAGCGGTACTGTTGGAGGGCCTACAGATACGCAGTATTTT. Translation gives CASGTVGGPTDTQYF.

In this sample, this clonotype turned up many times. This chain connects TRBV28 to TRBJ2-1; no firm D call. This CDR3 has 12 residues. Germline CDR1 is MDHEN and CDR2 is SYDVKM. V lost 6 bases and J 6 bases, leaving 9 bases between the germline ends. The CDR3 here is CASSLGFNEQFF. In nucleotides, the CDR3 is TGTGCCAGCAGCTTAGGATTCAATGAGCAGTTCTTC.

This clonotype was recorded only once. V gene TRBV12-3 or TRBV12-4 combines with J gene TRBJ2-1, with 8 bases matching TRBD2. The CDR3 sequence is 17 residues long. J was trimmed by 7 bases and V by 0 bases; bases with no gene match: 11. CDR3 DNA: TGTGCCAGCAGTTTAGCGTTAACCGGGACTAGACTTAATGAGCAGTTCTTC. Translated: CASSLALTGTRLNEQFF.

This chain's CDR3 is CSARVGGPYTGELFF. The CDR3, as DNA: TGCAGTGCTAGAGTAGGTGGGCCGTACACCGGGGAGCTGTTTTTT. The chain recombines TRBV20-1 with TRBJ2-2; the D is unclear. This CDR3 region has 15 residues. Trimming took off 1 base at V and 3 bases at J, with 12 bases between the two ends. Germline V gene data show CDR1 as DFQATT and CDR2 as SNEGSKA (reference sequence).

Only one count was recorded for this clonotype. The junction shows a germline mismatch at one end, possibly a read error. The chain uses TRBV9 and TRBJ2-3; D remains unclear. The CDR3 runs to 14 residues. Germline CDR1 is SGDLS and CDR2 is YYNGEE. The CDR3, as DNA: TGTGCCGGCAGCGTAGACGTGTACACAGATACGCAGTATTTT. The encoded protein is CAGSVDVYTDTQYF.

This clonotype was detected a few times. The rearrangement uses TRBV4-2 and TRBJ2-7, with 8 bases lining up with TRBD2. The CDR3 is made up of 15 amino acids. Germline CDR1 LGHNA, CDR2 YNFKEQ. The V and J ends lost 0 bases and 2 bases, in that order; junction bases with no gene match: 3. DNA for the CDR3: TGTGCCAGCAGCCAAGATCTAGCGGGTACCTACGAGCAGTACTTC. It specifies CASSQDLAGTYEQYF.

The table lists this clonotype with a few counts. The rearrangement uses TRBV5-1 and TRBJ1-2, with TRBD1 identical over 9 bases. In germline, CDR1 is SGHRS, CDR2 YFSETQ. The CDR3 consists of 15 residues. The ends lost 4 bases at V and 2 bases at J; junction bases unmatched: 6. CDR3 coding DNA: TGCGCCAGCAGCGAGACAGGGGGGTCGAACTATGGCTACACCTTC. Translation: CASSETGGSNYGYTF.

This chain links TRBV6-5 with TRBJ2-1; possibly TRBD2 for D (6 bases). The V gene lost 1 base and the J gene lost 1 base, with 11 bases spanning the gap. Germline CDR1 reads MNHEY; CDR2 reads SVGAGI. The CDR3 runs 16 residues. DNA of the CDR3: TGTGCCAGCAGTTACTTCAACGCGGGATCCTACAATGAGCAGTTCTTC. Amino acid sequence: CASSYFNAGSYNEQFF.

This clonotype was detected only a few times. J is TRBJ2-1 and V is TRBV29-1; tentative D call: TRBD2 (5 bases). V lost 7 bases and J 5 bases, leaving 18 bases between the germline ends. Germline CDR1 SQVTM, CDR2 ANQGSEA. This CDR3 region has 14 residues. The CDR3 DNA reads TGCAGCGCTGCGCGGGTGCCAGTAAACAATGAGCAGTTCTTC. It translates to CSAARVPVNNEQFF.

With respect to this clonotype: A clone one base away is much larger, so this may be a read error. The V call is TRBV12-3 or TRBV12-4, the J call TRBJ2-3; no definite D call. This CDR3 contains 13 residues. The DNA for the CDR3 is TGTGCCAGCAGTTTAGCGCCGAGAGATACGGAGTATTTT. Protein: CASSLAPRDTEYF.

This chain uses TRBV18 with TRBJ2-7, with D unresolved. From germline, CDR1 is KGHSH and CDR2 LQKENI. The V gene lost 0 bases and the J gene lost 4 bases, with 10 bases spanning the gap. The CDR3 is made up of 14 amino acids. The DNA for the CDR3 is TGTGCCAGCTCACCACCTGGCCAGCGATACGAGCAGTACTTC. Translated: CASSPPGQRYEQYF. The whole variable domain, filled in from reference TRBV18 and TRBJ2-7, reads NAGVMQNPRHLVRRRGQEARLRCSPMKGHSHVYWYRQLPEEGLKFMVYLQKENIIDESGMPKERFSAEFPKEGPSILRIQQVVRGDSAAYFCASSPPGQRYEQYFGPGTRLTVT.

This clonotype was picked up a small number of times. This chain joins TRBV7-9 and TRBJ2-3, with D possibly TRBD2 on 6 matching bases. CDR1 SEHNR and CDR2 FQNEAQ come from the germline V gene (reference sequence). The CDR3 loop spans 16 amino acids. V dropped 1 base and J dropped 1 base, with 12 bases sitting between them. The CDR3 nucleotides are TGTGCCAGCAGCTTAGGGAGTGGCGGGGGCACAGATACGCAGTATTTT. Its translation: CASSLGSGGGTDTQYF.

The chain recombines TRBV6-1 with TRBJ1-1; no definite D call. This CDR3 contains 13 residues. V shed 4 bases and J shed 6 bases, with 12 bases lying between them. CDR1 and CDR2 from the germline V gene are MNHNS and SASEGT. The CDR3 nucleotides are TGTGCCAGCAGTGTACGCCGAACCGCTGAAGCTTTCTTT. Its translation is CASSVRRTAEAFF.

The V call is TRBV28, the J call TRBJ2-2; 7 bases align to TRBD1. V was clipped by 5 bases and J by 5 bases; unmatched bases: 14. CDR3 length: 17 amino acids. Germline V CDR1 and CDR2: MDHEN, SYDVKM. This chain's CDR3 is CASSGTALLQTTGELFF. CDR3 DNA sequence: TGTGCCAGCAGTGGGACAGCCCTCCTGCAGACGACCGGGGAGCTGTTTTTT.

This clonotype was counted a single time. One end of the junction is discordant with germline, which a read error may explain. The chain employs TRBV7-3 and TRBJ2-3; tentatively, D is TRBD1 (5 bases). From germline, CDR1 is SGHTA and CDR2 FQGTGA. The CDR3 has 13 amino acids. The CDR3: CAGSWGRFDTQYF. CDR3 in DNA: TGTGCCGGCAGCTGGGGCCGGTTCGATACGCAGTATTTT.

This clonotype was seen repeatedly, ten times or more. V and J are TRBV4-2 and TRBJ2-3; 7 nucleotides match TRBD2. V trimming: 1 base; J trimming: 1 base; junction bases outside the gene matches: 5. Germline CDR1 is LGHNA and CDR2 is YNFKEQ. This CDR3 is built from 16 residues. CDR3 coding DNA: TGTGCCAGCAGCCAAGTCGGCGGGAGAGGCACAGATACGCAGTATTTT. It yields the protein CASSQVGGRGTDTQYF.

This sequence joins TRBV10-3 and TRBJ1-1; D is unresolved. This CDR3 is built from 16 residues. V lost 4 bases and J lost 4, with 19 bases in between. The germline V gene has CDR1 ENHRY and CDR2 SYGVKD. The CDR3 loop is CAISGTTGGEVTEAFF. In nucleotides, the CDR3 is TGTGCCATCAGTGGCACAACCGGTGGGGAGGTCACTGAAGCTTTCTTT.

The genes are TRBV28 and TRBJ2-7; D call uncertain. The V gene's germline CDR1 is MDHEN and CDR2 SYDVKM. The CDR3 spans 12 residues. The ends were cut back, 6 bases at V and 3 bases at J, with 9 bases in the middle. The CDR3 loop reads CASSPAFYEQYF. The CDR3, as DNA: TGTGCCAGCAGCCCGGCCTTCTACGAGCAGTACTTC.